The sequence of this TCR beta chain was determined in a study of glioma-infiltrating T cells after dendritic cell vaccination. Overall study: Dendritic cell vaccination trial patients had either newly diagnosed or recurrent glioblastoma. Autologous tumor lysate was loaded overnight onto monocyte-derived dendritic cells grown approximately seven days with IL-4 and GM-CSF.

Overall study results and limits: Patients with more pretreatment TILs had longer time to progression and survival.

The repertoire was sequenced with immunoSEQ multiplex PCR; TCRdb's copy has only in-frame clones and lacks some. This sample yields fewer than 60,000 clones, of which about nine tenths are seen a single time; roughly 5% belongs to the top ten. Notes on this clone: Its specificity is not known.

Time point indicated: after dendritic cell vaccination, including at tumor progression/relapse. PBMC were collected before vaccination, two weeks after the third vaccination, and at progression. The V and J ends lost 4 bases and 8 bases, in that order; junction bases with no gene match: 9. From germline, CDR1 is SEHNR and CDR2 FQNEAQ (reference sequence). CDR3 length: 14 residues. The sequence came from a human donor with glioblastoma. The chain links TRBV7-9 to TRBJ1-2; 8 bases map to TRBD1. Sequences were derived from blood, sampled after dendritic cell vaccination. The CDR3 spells CASSWSRGRKGYTF. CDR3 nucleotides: TGTGCCAGCAGCTGGAGCAGGGGGCGTAAAGGCTACACCTTC.